Detailed here is one T cell receptor (beta chain). The antigen is not known. PCR was performed using 60 Vbeta and 13 Jbeta primers. TCRdb's copy holds only in-frame clones and misses some; the assay was immunoSEQ multiplex PCR. Here the sample spans under 150,000 clones, approximately 80% being singletons. The sample originates from a study of cytomegalovirus exposure and HLA in healthy donors. Whole-study findings and limits: A later analysis found common viral pathogens apparently linked to several of the most significant clusters. TCR beta V- and J-gene trimming, according to a later analysis, was linked to a missense DCLRE1C variant. The study had only CMV serostatus as immune exposure information. It was 164 TCR beta chains that were listed as cytomegalovirus-associated.

This CDR3 comprises 15 residues. Germline V gives CDR1 MRHNA, CDR2 SNTAGT. The V end lost 0 bases, the J end lost 8 bases, and 16 bases lay between the germline ends. This rearrangement joins TRBV6-4 to TRBJ1-2; D is perhaps TRBD1 (6 bases). The specimen sequenced was PBMCs. The sequence was obtained from a woman under 30 in good health and CMV-seronegative. The CDR3 sequence: CASSDSVRGQGGYTF. As DNA, the CDR3 is TGTGCCAGCAGTGACTCAGTGCGGGGGCAGGGGGGCTACACCTTC.